The 17 T cell receptor beta chains in this list originate from one sample, sequenced in a study of cytomegalovirus exposure and HLA in healthy donors. Libraries were prepared by immunoSEQ multiplex PCR; TCRdb keeps only in-frame clonotypes and omits some of them. The sample has more than 200,000 clones; roughly nine tenths are singletons. The material sequenced was PBMCs. The receptors were gathered from a young man in good health and CMV-seropositive.

This clone has just a few counts. This sequence joins TRBV6-1 and TRBJ2-2; tentative D call: TRBD1 (7 bases). CDR1 is MNHNS, CDR2 SASEGT, per germline. V lost 2 bases to trimming and J lost 5 bases, with 12 bases between them. The length of the CDR3 is 15 residues. The CDR3 sequence: CASSEQEGATGELFF. CDR3 bases: TGTGCCAGCAGTGAACAGGAGGGGGCGACCGGGGAGCTGTTTTTT.

The chain carries TRBV5-4 and TRBJ2-7, with D perhaps TRBD1 (6 bases). The V end lost 0 bases, the J end lost 0 bases, and 10 bases lay between the germline ends. The CDR3 contains 15 residues. CDR1 is SGHNT and CDR2 is YYREEE in the germline V gene (reference sequence). The CDR3, as DNA: TGTGCCAGCAGCTTGGGGGGGCAGAGCTCCTACGAGCAGTACTTC. This sequence encodes CASSLGGQSSYEQYF.

The chain links TRBV11-2 to TRBJ1-4; tentatively, D is TRBD1 (5 bases). The V gene lost 4 bases and the J gene lost 7 bases, with 16 bases spanning the gap. This CDR3 contains 15 residues. Germline V lookup: CDR1 SGHAT, CDR2 FQNNGV. The CDR3 loop reads CASSSTRVGGEKLFF. As DNA, the CDR3 is TGTGCCAGCAGCTCCACCCGTGTGGGGGGTGAAAAACTGTTTTTT.

This clone was counted a few times. This chain links TRBV30 with TRBJ1-2; 7 bases agree with TRBD1. The V gene end was trimmed by 5 bases and the J gene end by 2 bases; junction bases not matched to a gene: 11. CDR1 GTSNPN and CDR2 SVGIG come from the germline V gene (reference sequence). CDR3 size: 15 residues. CDR3 nucleotide sequence: TGTGCCTGGGGGATTGGGGGACAGTTAAACTATGGCTACACCTTC. This sequence encodes CAWGIGGQLNYGYTF.

This clone has a single count. The chain carries TRBV28 and TRBJ2-7, with 11 positions matching TRBD2. CDR1 is MDHEN, CDR2 SYDVKM, per germline. CDR3 length: 17 residues. The ends lost 6 bases at V and 3 bases at J; junction bases unmatched: 13. The CDR3 is CASSTIGGTSGHYEQYF. CDR3 in DNA: TGTGCCAGCAGCACGATAGGGGGGACTAGCGGCCACTACGAGCAGTACTTC. Variable domain in full (rest from reference TRBV28 and TRBJ2-7): DVKVTQSSRYLVKRTGEKVFLECVQDMDHENMFWYRQDPGLGLRLIYFSYDVKMKEKGDIPEGYSVSREKKERFSLILESASTNQTSMYLCASSTIGGTSGHYEQYFGPGTRLTVT.

DNA of the CDR3: TGTGCCAGCAGTGGCCAATTGGGACAGGGGCCCTACGAGCAGTACTTC. It is translated as CASSGQLGQGPYEQYF. The chain links TRBV6-6 to TRBJ2-7; 10 positions match TRBD1. This CDR3 comprises 16 residues. Per germline, CDR1 MNHNY and CDR2 SVGAGI (reference sequence). The V gene end was trimmed by 5 bases and the J gene end by 2 bases; junction bases not matched to a gene: 9.

V gene TRBV28 combines with J gene TRBJ1-1; the D gene is possibly TRBD1 (6 bases). This CDR3 region has 14 residues. Trimming removed 6 bases from V and 7 bases from J, with 18 bases in between. Germline V lookup: CDR1 MDHEN, CDR2 SYDVKM. The CDR3 bases are TGTGCCAGCAGCAACTCCAAGGGGGGGATTGAAGCTTTCTTT. Amino acid sequence: CASSNSKGGIEAFF. Combining the CDR3 with reference TRBV28 and TRBJ1-1 gives the whole variable domain DVKVTQSSRYLVKRTGEKVFLECVQDMDHENMFWYRQDPGLGLRLIYFSYDVKMKEKGDIPEGYSVSREKKERFSLILESASTNQTSMYLCASSNSKGGIEAFFGQGTRLTVV.

This clone is a singleton in its sample. This sequence joins TRBV6-1 and TRBJ2-1; D possibly matches TRBD1 or TRBD2 (5 bases each). Trimming stripped 3 bases from V and 5 bases from J, with 11 bases between. The CDR3 length is 14 residues. CDR1 and CDR2 (germline): MNHNS, SASEGT. Written as DNA, the CDR3 is TGTGCCAGCAGTGACCGGGACGGAAACAATGAGCAGTTCTTC. Protein sequence: CASSDRDGNNEQFF.

The rearrangement links TRBV6-1 to TRBJ2-7; 8 nucleotides align to TRBD1. This CDR3 has 17 amino acids. Germline-derived CDR1 and CDR2 are MNHNS and SASEGT. V lost 0 bases to trimming and J lost 3 bases; unmatched junction nucleotides: 10. The CDR3 DNA sequence: TGTGCCAGCAGTGAAGCGGCCGACTACAGGGGGTACTACGAGCAGTACTTC. Translating gives CASSEAADYRGYYEQYF.

The rearrangement joins TRBV5-6 to TRBJ2-7; D perhaps matches TRBD2 (5 bases). The CDR3 sequence is 17 residues long. CDR1 is SGHDT, CDR2 YYEEEE, per germline. V lost 4 bases and J lost 1, with 21 bases in between. The CDR3 DNA sequence: TGTGCCAGCAGCCCCATGGCTCTAGCCGACTCATCCTACGAGCAGTACTTC. Protein product: CASSPMALADSSYEQYF.

The chain is built from TRBV6-1 and TRBJ1-1; 7 nucleotides agree with TRBD1. In germline, CDR1 is MNHNS, CDR2 SASEGT. J gave up 9 bases and V 3 bases, and 13 bases lay outside the gene matches. The CDR3 consists of 15 residues. The CDR3 DNA reads TGTGCCAGCAGTGAGGAGACAGGGTCGCTTCCCAAAGCTTTCTTT. It yields the protein CASSEETGSLPKAFF.

The chain combines TRBV4-3 with TRBJ2-1; D gene unclear. The CDR3 loop spans 16 amino acids. Trimming removed 0 bases from V and 1 base from J, with 10 bases in between. CDR1 and CDR2 (germline): LGHNA, YSLEER. CDR3 in amino acids: CASSQDRADSYNEQFF. CDR3 nucleotides: TGCGCCAGCAGCCAAGATCGGGCGGATTCCTACAATGAGCAGTTCTTC.

This clone turned up a few times. This chain links TRBV11-2 with TRBJ2-2; TRBD1 matches at 7 bases. V was clipped by 6 bases and J by 5 bases; unmatched bases: 12. The CDR3 spans 16 residues. The germline gives CDR1 SGHAT, CDR2 FQNNGV. Here the CDR3 DNA reads TGTGCCAGCAGACCGAACAGGGGAGTTCAAACCGGGGAGCTGTTTTTT. Translation gives CASRPNRGVQTGELFF.

This rearrangement joins TRBV6-6 to TRBJ1-1; D might be TRBD1 (5 bases). Germline V gives CDR1 MNHNY, CDR2 SVGAGI (reference sequence). V shed 11 bases and J shed 0 bases, with 10 bases lying between them. The CDR3 is made up of 12 amino acids. DNA of the CDR3: TGTGCCTCCCCAGGGTTGAACACTGAAGCTTTCTTT. This codes for CASPGLNTEAFF.

The chain combines TRBV5-1 with TRBJ1-4; D gene uncertain. CDR3 size: 12 residues. V lost 4 bases to trimming and J lost 8 bases, with 9 bases between them. In germline, CDR1 is SGHRS, CDR2 YFSETQ. DNA for the CDR3: TGCGCCAGCAGCCCCAGCGGCGAAAAACTGTTTTTT. Encoded protein: CASSPSGEKLFF.

The chain links TRBV28 to TRBJ1-5; D possibly corresponds to TRBD1 (6 bases). The V and J ends lost 3 bases and 0 bases respectively, with 30 bases between them. CDR1 and CDR2 from the germline V gene are MDHEN and SYDVKM. This CDR3 is built from 22 residues. The CDR3 loop is CASSFAGARDTPGPYSNQPQHF. In DNA form, the CDR3 reads TGTGCCAGCAGTTTCGCAGGGGCCCGGGACACACCTGGACCTTATAGCAATCAGCCCCAGCATTTT.

CDR3 nucleotides: TGTGCCAGCAGTGTAGACTGGTCCTACAATGAGCAGTTCTTC. The encoded protein is CASSVDWSYNEQFF. The V call is TRBV2, the J call TRBJ2-1, with no clear D. Germline V gene data show CDR1 as SNHLY and CDR2 as FYNNEI. Trimming took 4 bases from V and 1 from J, leaving 8 bases between them. The CDR3 covers 14 residues.